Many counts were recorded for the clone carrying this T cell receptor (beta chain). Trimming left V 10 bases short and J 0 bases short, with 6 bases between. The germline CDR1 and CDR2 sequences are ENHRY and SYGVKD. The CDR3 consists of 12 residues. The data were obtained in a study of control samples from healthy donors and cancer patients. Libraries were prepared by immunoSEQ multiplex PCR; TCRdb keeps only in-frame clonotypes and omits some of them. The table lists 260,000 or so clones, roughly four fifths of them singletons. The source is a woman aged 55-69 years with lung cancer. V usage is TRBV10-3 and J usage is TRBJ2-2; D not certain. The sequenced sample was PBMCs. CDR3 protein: CATAANTGELFF. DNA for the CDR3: TGTGCCACCGCAGCGAACACCGGGGAGCTGTTTTTT.